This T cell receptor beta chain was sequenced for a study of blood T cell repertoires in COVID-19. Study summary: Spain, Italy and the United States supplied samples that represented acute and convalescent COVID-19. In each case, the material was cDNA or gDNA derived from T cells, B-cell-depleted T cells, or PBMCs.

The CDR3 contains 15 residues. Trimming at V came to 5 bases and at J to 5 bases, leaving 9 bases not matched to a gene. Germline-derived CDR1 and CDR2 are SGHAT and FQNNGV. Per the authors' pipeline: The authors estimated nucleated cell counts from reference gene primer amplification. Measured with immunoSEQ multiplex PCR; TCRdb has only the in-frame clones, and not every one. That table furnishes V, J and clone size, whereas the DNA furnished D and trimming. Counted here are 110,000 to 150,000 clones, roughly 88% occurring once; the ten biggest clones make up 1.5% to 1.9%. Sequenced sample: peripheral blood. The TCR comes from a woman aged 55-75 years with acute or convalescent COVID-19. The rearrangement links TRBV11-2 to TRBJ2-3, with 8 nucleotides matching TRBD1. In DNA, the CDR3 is TGTGCCAGCAGCCCGACAGGGGAGATTGGAGATACGCAGTATTTT. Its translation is CASSPTGEIGDTQYF. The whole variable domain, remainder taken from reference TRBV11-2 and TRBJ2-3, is EAGVAQSPRYKIIEKRQSVAFWCNPISGHATLYWYQQILGQGPKLLIQFQNNGVVDDSQLPKDRFSAERLKGVDSTLKIQPAKLEDSAVYLCASSPTGEIGDTQYFGPGTRLTVL.